This T cell receptor beta chain appears in the sequencing data of a study of T cell responses to AZD1222 COVID-19 vaccine. Broader study findings: Samples come after the peak T cell response, not at day 14. Spike-specific TCR breadth and depth went up after people got two AZD1222 doses. Epitopes outside B.1.351 and B.1.1.7 mutated regions reportedly drew nearly half of spike TCRs.

Per the germline V gene, CDR1 is SGHAT and CDR2 is FQNNGV. V trimming: 0 bases; J trimming: 1 base; junction bases outside the gene matches: 7. CDR3 size: 17 residues. TCRdb keeps only in-frame clones here, not all; method: immunoSEQ multiplex PCR. The repertoire has 100,000 to 150,000 clones, about nine tenths of them found once; the top ten carry about 4.4%. Notes on this clone: Its antigen remains unidentified.

The chain is built from TRBV11-2 and TRBJ1-2, with 8 bases matching TRBD1. The sample was peripheral blood, taken on day 0 of MenACWY control vaccination. The source of this sequence is an adult in good health. The CDR3 DNA reads TGTGCCAGCAGCTTAGATCAGGAGACAGGGGTTAACTATGGCTACACCTTC. This encodes CASSLDQETGVNYGYTF.